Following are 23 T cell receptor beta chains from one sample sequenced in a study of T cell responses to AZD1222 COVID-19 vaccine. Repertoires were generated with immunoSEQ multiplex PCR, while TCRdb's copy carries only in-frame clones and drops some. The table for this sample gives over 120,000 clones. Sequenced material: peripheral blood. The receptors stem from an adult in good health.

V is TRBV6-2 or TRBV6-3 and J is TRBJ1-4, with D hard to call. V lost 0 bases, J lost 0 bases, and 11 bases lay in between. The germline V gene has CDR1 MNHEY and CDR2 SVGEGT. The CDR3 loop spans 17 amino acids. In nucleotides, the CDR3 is TGTGCCAGCAGTTACTCGACGGAAACCCCAACTAATGAAAAACTGTTTTTT. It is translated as CASSYSTETPTNEKLFF.

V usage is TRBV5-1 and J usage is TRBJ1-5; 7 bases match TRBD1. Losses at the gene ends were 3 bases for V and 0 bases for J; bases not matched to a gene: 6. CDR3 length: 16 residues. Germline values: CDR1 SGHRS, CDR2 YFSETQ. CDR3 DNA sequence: TGCGCCAGCAGCTCCGGGACAGCCTATAGCAATCAGCCCCAGCATTTT. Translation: CASSSGTAYSNQPQHF.

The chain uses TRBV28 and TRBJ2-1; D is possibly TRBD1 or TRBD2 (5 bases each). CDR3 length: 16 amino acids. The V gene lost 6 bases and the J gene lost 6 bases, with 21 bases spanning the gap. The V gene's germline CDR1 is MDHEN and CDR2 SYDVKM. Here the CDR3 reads CASRLGDPRTINEQFF. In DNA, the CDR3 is TGTGCCAGCAGACTTGGGGACCCGAGGACAATCAATGAGCAGTTCTTC.

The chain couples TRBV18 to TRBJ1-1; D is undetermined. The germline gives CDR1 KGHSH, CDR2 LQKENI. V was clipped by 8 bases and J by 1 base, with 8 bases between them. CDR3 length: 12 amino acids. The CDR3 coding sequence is TGTGCCAGCCTCATCGGGAACACTGAAGCTTTCTTT. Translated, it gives CASLIGNTEAFF.

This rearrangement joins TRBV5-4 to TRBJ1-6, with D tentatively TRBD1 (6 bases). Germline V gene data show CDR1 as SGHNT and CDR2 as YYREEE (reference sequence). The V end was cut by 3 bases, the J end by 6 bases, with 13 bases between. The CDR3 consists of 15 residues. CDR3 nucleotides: TGTGCCAGCAGCTCATACAGGGAAACTAATTCACCCCTCCACTTT. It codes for CASSSYRETNSPLHF.

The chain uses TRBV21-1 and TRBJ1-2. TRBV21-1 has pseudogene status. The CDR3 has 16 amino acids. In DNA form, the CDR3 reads TGTGCCAGCAGCAAAGACAGGGGAGGGCCCTATAGAGGCTACACCTTC. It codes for CASSKDRGGPYRGYTF.

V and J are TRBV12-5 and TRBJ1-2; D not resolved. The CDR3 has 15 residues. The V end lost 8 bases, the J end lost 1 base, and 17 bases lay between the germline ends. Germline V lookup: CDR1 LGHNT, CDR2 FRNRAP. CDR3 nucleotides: TGTGCTAGTCCTGCAGGCTTCAACCTTAACTATGGCTACACCTTC. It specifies CASPAGFNLNYGYTF.

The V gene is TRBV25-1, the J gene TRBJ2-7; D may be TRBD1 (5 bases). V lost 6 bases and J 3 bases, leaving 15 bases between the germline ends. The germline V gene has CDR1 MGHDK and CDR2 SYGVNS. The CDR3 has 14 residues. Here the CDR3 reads CASRSKGRDYEQYF. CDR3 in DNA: TGTGCCAGCAGATCGAAGGGGCGAGACTACGAGCAGTACTTC.

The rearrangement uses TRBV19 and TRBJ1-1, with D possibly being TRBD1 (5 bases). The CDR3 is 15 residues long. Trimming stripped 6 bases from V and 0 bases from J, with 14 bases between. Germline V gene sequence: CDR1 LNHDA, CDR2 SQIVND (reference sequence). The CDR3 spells CASRVSGIMNTEAFF. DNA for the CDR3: TGTGCCAGTAGAGTCTCAGGGATTATGAACACTGAAGCTTTCTTT.

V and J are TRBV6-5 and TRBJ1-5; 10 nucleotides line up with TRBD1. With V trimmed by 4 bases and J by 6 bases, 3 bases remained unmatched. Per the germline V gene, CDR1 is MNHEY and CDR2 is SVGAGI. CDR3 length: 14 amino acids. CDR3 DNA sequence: TGTGCCAGCAGTTGGACAGGGGGAGGTCAGCCCCAGCATTTT. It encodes CASSWTGGGQPQHF.

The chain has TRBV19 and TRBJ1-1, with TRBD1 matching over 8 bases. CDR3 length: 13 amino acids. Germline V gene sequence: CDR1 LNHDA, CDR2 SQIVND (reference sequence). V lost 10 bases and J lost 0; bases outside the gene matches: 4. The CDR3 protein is CATQGVMNTEAFF. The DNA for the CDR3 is TGTGCCACACAGGGGGTCATGAACACTGAAGCTTTCTTT.

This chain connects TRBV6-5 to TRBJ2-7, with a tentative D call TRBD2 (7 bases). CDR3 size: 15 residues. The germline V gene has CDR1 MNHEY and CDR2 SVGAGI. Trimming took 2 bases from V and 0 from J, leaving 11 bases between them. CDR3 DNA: TGTGCCAGCAGTTACGAAGGGGGGGCCTCCTACGAGCAGTACTTC. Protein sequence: CASSYEGGASYEQYF.

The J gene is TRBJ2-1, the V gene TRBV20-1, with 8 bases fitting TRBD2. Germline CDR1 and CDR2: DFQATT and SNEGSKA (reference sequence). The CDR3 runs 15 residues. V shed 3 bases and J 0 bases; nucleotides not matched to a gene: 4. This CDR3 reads CSASSLAGSYNEQFF. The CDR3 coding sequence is TGCAGTGCTAGTTCCCTAGCGGGCTCCTACAATGAGCAGTTCTTC.

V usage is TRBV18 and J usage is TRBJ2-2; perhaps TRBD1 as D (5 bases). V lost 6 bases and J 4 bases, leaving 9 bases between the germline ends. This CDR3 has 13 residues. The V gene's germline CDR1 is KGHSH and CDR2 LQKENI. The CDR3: CASSYDSTGELFF. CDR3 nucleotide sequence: TGTGCCAGCTCTTACGACAGCACCGGGGAGCTGTTTTTT.

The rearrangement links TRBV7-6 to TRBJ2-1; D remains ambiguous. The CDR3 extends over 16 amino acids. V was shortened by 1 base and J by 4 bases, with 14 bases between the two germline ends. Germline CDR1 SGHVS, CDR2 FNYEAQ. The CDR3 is CASSLGTKGAYNEQFF. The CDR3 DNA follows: TGTGCCAGCAGCTTAGGGACGAAAGGAGCTTACAATGAGCAGTTCTTC.

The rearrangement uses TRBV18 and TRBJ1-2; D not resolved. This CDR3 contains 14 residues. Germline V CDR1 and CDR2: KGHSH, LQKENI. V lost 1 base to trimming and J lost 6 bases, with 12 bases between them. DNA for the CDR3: TGTGCCAGCTCACCACAGAGATGGAGGGATGGCTACACCTTC. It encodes CASSPQRWRDGYTF.

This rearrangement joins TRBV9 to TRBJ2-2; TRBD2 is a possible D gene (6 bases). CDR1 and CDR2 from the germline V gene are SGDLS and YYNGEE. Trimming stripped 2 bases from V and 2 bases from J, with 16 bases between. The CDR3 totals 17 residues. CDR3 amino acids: CASSVSERVRNTGELFF. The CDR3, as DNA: TGTGCCAGCAGCGTTTCAGAGCGGGTTAGAAACACCGGGGAGCTGTTTTTT.

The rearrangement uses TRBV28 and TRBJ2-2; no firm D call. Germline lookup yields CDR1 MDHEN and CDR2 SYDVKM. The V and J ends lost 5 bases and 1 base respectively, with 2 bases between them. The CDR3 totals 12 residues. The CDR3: CASSQNTGELFF. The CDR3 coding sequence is TGTGCCAGCAGTCAGAACACCGGGGAGCTGTTTTTT.

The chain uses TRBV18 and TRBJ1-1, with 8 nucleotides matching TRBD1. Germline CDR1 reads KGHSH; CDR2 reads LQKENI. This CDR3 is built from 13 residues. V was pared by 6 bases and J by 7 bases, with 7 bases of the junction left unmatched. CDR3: CASSNQQGGEAFF. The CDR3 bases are TGTGCCAGCTCGAATCAACAGGGGGGTGAAGCTTTCTTT.

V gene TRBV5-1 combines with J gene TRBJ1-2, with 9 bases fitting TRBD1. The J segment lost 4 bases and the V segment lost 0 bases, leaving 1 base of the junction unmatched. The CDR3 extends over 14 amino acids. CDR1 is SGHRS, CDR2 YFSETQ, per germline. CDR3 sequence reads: CASSLEGQGYGYTF. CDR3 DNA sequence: TGCGCCAGCAGCTTGGAGGGACAGGGCTATGGCTACACCTTC. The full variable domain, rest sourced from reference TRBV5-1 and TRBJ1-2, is KAGVTQTPRYLIKTRGQQVTLSCSPISGHRSVSWYQQTPGQGLQFLFEYFSETQRNKGNFPGRFSGRQFSNSRSEMNVSTLELGDSALYLCASSLEGQGYGYTFGSGTRLTVV.

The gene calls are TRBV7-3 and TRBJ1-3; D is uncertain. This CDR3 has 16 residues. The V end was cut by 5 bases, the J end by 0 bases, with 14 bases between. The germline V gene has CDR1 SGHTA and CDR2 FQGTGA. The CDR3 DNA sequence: TGTGCCAGCAGCCTCGTATCCGGATACTCTGGAAACACCATATATTTT. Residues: CASSLVSGYSGNTIYF.

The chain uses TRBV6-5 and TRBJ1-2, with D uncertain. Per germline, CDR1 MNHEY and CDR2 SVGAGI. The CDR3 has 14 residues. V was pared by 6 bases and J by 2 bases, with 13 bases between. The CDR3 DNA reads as TGTGCCAGCAGCGACCCCCGAGGGAACTATGGCTACACCTTC. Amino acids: CASSDPRGNYGYTF.

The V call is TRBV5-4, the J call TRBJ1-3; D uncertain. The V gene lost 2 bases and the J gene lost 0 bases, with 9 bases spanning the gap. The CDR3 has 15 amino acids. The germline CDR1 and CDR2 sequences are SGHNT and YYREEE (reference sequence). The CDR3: CASSFGLSSGNTIYF. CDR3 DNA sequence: TGTGCCAGCAGCTTCGGGCTTTCCTCTGGAAACACCATATATTTT. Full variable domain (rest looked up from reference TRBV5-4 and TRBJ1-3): ETGVTQSPTHLIKTRGQQVTLRCSSQSGHNTVSWYQQALGQGPQFIFQYYREEENGRGNFPPRFSGLQFPNYSSELNVNALELDDSALYLCASSFGLSSGNTIYFGEGSWLTVV.